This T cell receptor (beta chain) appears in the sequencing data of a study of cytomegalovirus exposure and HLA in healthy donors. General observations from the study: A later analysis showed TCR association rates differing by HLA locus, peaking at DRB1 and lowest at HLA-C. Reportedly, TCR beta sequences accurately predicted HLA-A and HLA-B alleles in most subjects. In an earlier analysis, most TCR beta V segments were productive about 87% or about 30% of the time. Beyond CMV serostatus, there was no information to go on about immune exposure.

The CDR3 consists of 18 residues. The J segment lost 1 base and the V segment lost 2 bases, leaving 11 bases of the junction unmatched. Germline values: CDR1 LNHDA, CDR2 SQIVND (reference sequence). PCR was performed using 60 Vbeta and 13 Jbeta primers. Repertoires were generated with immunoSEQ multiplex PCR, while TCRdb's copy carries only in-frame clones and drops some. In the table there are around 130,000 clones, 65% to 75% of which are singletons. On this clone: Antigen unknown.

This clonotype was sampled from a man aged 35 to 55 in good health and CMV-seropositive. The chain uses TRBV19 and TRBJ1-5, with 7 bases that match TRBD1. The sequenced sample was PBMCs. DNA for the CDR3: TGTGCCAGTAGTATAACCACGACAGGGTGGTTGAGCAATCAGCCCCAGCATTTT. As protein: CASSITTTGWLSNQPQHF.